The 10 T cell receptor beta chains below all came from one sample that was sequenced in a study of PD-1 blockade in classical Hodgkin lymphoma (TCRdb year 2020). Libraries were built with the immunoSEQ multiplex PCR assay. TCRdb holds this immuneACCESS table with in-frame rearrangements only. Some clones are missing; in checked studies, unresolved V genes explain under half, and the rest has no known cause. The sample table records roughly 150,000 clones; approximately 72% of these occur just once. Roughly 9.2% of the sample is in the top ten clones. The time point label here, explained by the study, means: cycle 2 day 1 (C2D1) of nivolumab. All trial patients had relapsed after autologous stem cell transplantation, with cohorts A, B and C differing in prior brentuximab vedotin exposure. This specimen was peripheral blood mononuclear cells (PBMCs), taken before the second cycle of nivolumab. Receptor source: a human donor with classical Hodgkin lymphoma.

The CDR3 sequence: CASSLLASGGEQFF. CDR3 nucleotide sequence: TGTGCCAGCAGCTTGTTGGCTAGCGGGGGTGAGCAGTTCTTC. J is TRBJ2-1 and V is TRBV5-6, with 10 bases identical to TRBD2. Germline loops: CDR1 SGHDT, CDR2 YYEEEE. CDR3 size: 14 residues. J was trimmed by 9 bases and V by 1 base; bases with no gene match: 4.

This clone was recorded once. The rearrangement links TRBV28 to TRBJ2-7; possible D gene TRBD1, 6 bases. The germline V gene encodes CDR1 MDHEN and CDR2 SYDVKM. The CDR3 has 12 residues. Trimming cost V 7 bases and J 5 bases, with 12 bases left between them. CDR3 nucleotide sequence: TGTGCCAGCAATTTCAGGGGTCACGAGCAGTACTTC. The encoded protein is CASNFRGHEQYF.

The chain is built from TRBV5-4 and TRBJ1-4, with unresolved D. Trimming removed 6 bases from V and 6 bases from J, with 15 bases in between. This CDR3 region has 14 residues. Germline loops: CDR1 SGHNT, CDR2 YYREEE (reference sequence). The CDR3 is CASKPGPSDEKLFF. CDR3 nucleotides: TGTGCCAGCAAGCCCGGGCCCTCGGATGAAAAACTGTTTTTT.

The chain is built from TRBV20-1 and TRBJ1-1; D ambiguous. CDR1 is DFQATT, CDR2 SNEGSKA, per germline (reference sequence). Trimming cost V 6 bases and J 1 base, with 6 bases left between them. The CDR3 has 11 residues. CDR3 nucleotide sequence: TGCAGTGCCCCTGGGAACACTGAAGCTTTCTTT. It codes for CSAPGNTEAFF.

The rearrangement uses TRBV7-6 and TRBJ2-2; TRBD1 might be the D (6 bases). In germline, CDR1 is SGHVS, CDR2 FNYEAQ. Trimming took 11 bases from V and 13 from J, leaving 20 bases between them. This CDR3 is built from 12 residues. The CDR3 coding sequence is TGTGCCGCCTCATACATCGGCAGGGGGCTGTTTTTT. It is translated as CAASYIGRGLFF.

This sequence joins TRBV7-7 and TRBJ1-1; D perhaps matches TRBD1 (6 bases). Trimming pared 2 bases from V and 5 bases from J, leaving 9 bases between. CDR1 is SSHAT, CDR2 FNYEAQ, per germline (reference sequence). The CDR3 extends over 13 amino acids. The CDR3: CASSLLQGTEAFF. The CDR3 region has the DNA TGTGCCAGCAGCTTACTTCAGGGGACTGAAGCTTTCTTT.

V gene TRBV11-2 combines with J gene TRBJ2-7; 9 bases are a match to TRBD1. From germline, CDR1 is SGHAT and CDR2 FQNNGV. The CDR3 contains 15 residues. The V segment lost 4 bases and the J segment 0 bases; nucleotides outside the gene matches: 4. CDR3 nucleotide sequence: TGTGCCAGCAGCTGGACAGGGGCGAGCTCCTACGAGCAGTACTTC. Translation gives CASSWTGASSYEQYF.

Only one count was recorded for this clone. DNA of the CDR3: TGTGCCAGCAGCTCACAGACTAGCGGGGGCCTGGGGCAGTTCTTC. This encodes CASSSQTSGGLGQFF. The chain combines TRBV5-5 with TRBJ2-1; 12 nucleotides agree with TRBD2. Germline CDR1 SGHKS, CDR2 YYEKEE (reference sequence). J was trimmed by 12 bases and V by 3 bases; bases with no gene match: 10. This CDR3 is 15 amino acids long.

The rearrangement joins TRBV5-4 to TRBJ2-5; 7 nucleotides align to TRBD1. This CDR3 has 14 residues. The junction had 3 bases not matched to a gene; V was cut back by 2 bases and J by 2 bases. Per germline, CDR1 SGHNT and CDR2 YYREEE (reference sequence). Here the CDR3 DNA reads TGTGCCAGCAGCTTCGGACAGGTTCAAGAGACCCAGTACTTC. It is translated as CASSFGQVQETQYF.

This clone was counted at least ten times. The rearrangement joins TRBV7-6 to TRBJ2-3; the match to TRBD2 covers 14 bases. After removal of 4 bases from V and 5 bases from J, the junction contained 5 bases not matched to a gene. This CDR3 has 16 amino acids. Germline V lookup: CDR1 SGHVS, CDR2 FNYEAQ. CDR3 nucleotides: TGTGCCAGCAGCTCCGCCGGGACTAGCGGGGGAGATACGCAGTATTTT. Translation: CASSSAGTSGGDTQYF.